What follows are 32 T cell receptor beta chains derived from one specimen sequenced in a study of blood T cell repertoires in COVID-19. TCRdb keeps only in-frame clones here, not all; method: immunoSEQ multiplex PCR. The sample shows about 140,000 clones, about 87% of them seen only once. Sequencing input: peripheral blood. The source of these receptors is a human donor in a cohort sampled during active COVID-19.

The rearrangement links TRBV5-6 to TRBJ2-3; the match to TRBD2 covers 8 bases. Germline V CDR1 and CDR2: SGHDT, YYEEEE. The junction had 7 bases not matched to a gene; V was cut back by 6 bases and J by 1 base. The CDR3 is 15 amino acids. CDR3 in amino acids: CASTYSGDRTDTQYF. CDR3 in DNA: TGTGCCAGCACCTATAGCGGGGACCGCACAGATACGCAGTATTTT.

The rearrangement links TRBV24-1 to TRBJ2-7, with D maybe TRBD2 (6 bases). This CDR3 has 13 amino acids. V was pared by 3 bases and J by 5 bases, with 10 bases between. CDR1 KGHDR and CDR2 SFDVKD come from the germline V gene. CDR3 sequence (DNA): TGTGCCACCAGTGATGGAGGGTCGGACGAGCAGTACTTC. Translated, it gives CATSDGGSDEQYF.

The chain uses TRBV20-1 and TRBJ2-1, with D perhaps matching TRBD2 (5 bases). The V gene's germline CDR1 is DFQATT and CDR2 SNEGSKA (reference sequence). Trimming removed 4 bases from V and 8 bases from J, with 15 bases in between. The CDR3 is made up of 13 amino acids. CDR3 protein: CSATDPREYEQFF. Here the CDR3 DNA reads TGCAGTGCTACTGACCCGAGGGAGTATGAGCAGTTCTTC.

The chain joins TRBV11-2 to TRBJ1-3; no clear D gene. CDR3 length equals 12 residues. V shed 4 bases and J shed 9 bases, with 10 bases lying between them. From germline, CDR1 is SGHAT and CDR2 FQNNGV. DNA for the CDR3: TGTGCCAGCAGCTCCCTTGGACTCACCATATATTTT. Translated, it gives CASSSLGLTIYF.

The rearrangement links TRBV7-7 to TRBJ2-1; 10 bases are shared with TRBD1. The CDR3 covers 16 residues. With V trimmed by 2 bases and J by 4 bases, 5 bases remained unmatched. Germline V lookup: CDR1 SSHAT, CDR2 FNYEAQ (reference sequence). CDR3 in DNA: TGTGCCAGCAGCTTAAGACAGGGGGCGCCGTACAATGAGCAGTTCTTC. As protein: CASSLRQGAPYNEQFF. Full variable domain (missing parts from reference TRBV7-7 and TRBJ2-1): GAGVSQSPRYKVTKRGQDVTLRCDPISSHATLYWYQQALGQGPEFLTYFNYEAQPDKSGLPSDRFSAERPEGSISTLTIQRTEQRDSAMYRCASSLRQGAPYNEQFFGPGTRLTVL.

The chain links TRBV6-2 or TRBV6-3 to TRBJ1-2; D not certain. Trimming removed 4 bases at V and 2 bases at J, with 17 bases between. This CDR3 contains 16 residues. CDR1 is MNHEY and CDR2 is SVGEGT in the germline V gene. The CDR3 coding sequence is TGTGCCAGCAGTTTGGTAGAGCTTCGCCCAAACTATGGCTACACCTTC. This translates into CASSLVELRPNYGYTF.

This chain connects TRBV6-5 to TRBJ1-1, with TRBD1 identical over 10 bases. Unmatched junction bases numbered 4, after V lost 3 bases and J lost 6 bases. The CDR3 spans 14 residues. The V gene's germline CDR1 is MNHEY and CDR2 SVGAGI. CDR3 DNA: TGTGCCAGCAGTTATTCTGGGACAGGGGCTGAAGCTTTCTTT. Protein: CASSYSGTGAEAFF.

The V and J genes are TRBV6-5 and TRBJ2-2, with 7 bases that match TRBD1. The CDR3 totals 15 residues. Germline CDR1 is MNHEY and CDR2 is SVGAGI. J lost 2 bases, V lost 4 bases, and 4 bases had no gene match. In DNA form, the CDR3 reads TGTGCCAGCAGTTTAGGACAGGTTAACACCGGGGAGCTGTTTTTT. Residues: CASSLGQVNTGELFF.

The chain is built from TRBV27 and TRBJ1-2; D not resolved. The CDR3 spans 14 residues. In germline, CDR1 is MNHEY, CDR2 SMNVEV (reference sequence). The V and J ends lost 2 bases and 4 bases respectively, with 11 bases between them. The CDR3 protein is CASSLVGEGYGYTF. The CDR3 DNA reads TGTGCCAGCAGTTTAGTTGGGGAGGGCTATGGCTACACCTTC.

This clone has a single count. This chain uses TRBV3-1 (or the pseudogene TRBV3-2) with TRBJ2-2; D possibly corresponds to TRBD1 (5 bases). The CDR3 contains 16 residues. V was clipped by 1 base and J by 1 base, with 10 bases between them. Germline V gives CDR1 LGHDT, CDR2 YNNKEL (reference sequence). The CDR3 nucleotides are TGTGCCAGCAGCCAAGCCTGGACACTGAACACCGGGGAGCTGTTTTTT. It encodes CASSQAWTLNTGELFF.

The V call is TRBV5-1, the J call TRBJ2-3; perhaps TRBD1 as D (5 bases). This CDR3 spans 13 amino acids. The V end was cut by 4 bases, the J end by 0 bases, with 6 bases between. Germline CDR1 SGHRS, CDR2 YFSETQ. The chain's CDR3 is CASSRQSTDTQYF. For the CDR3, the DNA is TGCGCCAGCAGCAGACAGAGCACAGATACGCAGTATTTT.

This chain links TRBV7-6 with TRBJ1-3; a weak D match, TRBD1 (6 bases). Trimming left V 2 bases short and J 2 bases short, with 7 bases between. This CDR3 has 14 residues. Germline assignment: CDR1 SGHVS and CDR2 FNYEAQ. CDR3 protein: CASSLTGTGNTIYF. The CDR3, as DNA: TGTGCCAGCAGCTTAACAGGGACTGGAAACACCATATATTTT. The variable domain in full, completed from reference TRBV7-6 and TRBJ1-3, reads GAGVSQSPRYKVTKRGQDVALRCDPISGHVSLYWYRQALGQGPEFLTYFNYEAQQDKSGLPNDRFSAERPEGSISTLTIQRTEQRDSAMYRCASSLTGTGNTIYFGEGSWLTVV.

This chain joins TRBV16 and TRBJ1-6; 8 nucleotides align to TRBD1. This CDR3 has 15 residues. Germline CDR1 and CDR2: KGHSY and FQNENV. Trimming removed 4 bases from V and 8 bases from J; junction bases left unmatched: 7. CDR3 in DNA: TGTGCCAGCAGCCGCGGACAGGGCAGGGATTCACCCCTCCACTTT. This sequence encodes CASSRGQGRDSPLHF.

The J gene is TRBJ2-7, the V gene TRBV7-9; 7 positions agree with TRBD2. Trimming removed 6 bases from V and 5 bases from J; junction bases left unmatched: 10. Germline V gene lookup returns CDR1 SEHNR and CDR2 FQNEAQ (reference sequence). This CDR3 contains 14 residues. Here the CDR3 DNA reads TGTGCCAGCAGACCTTTGCACGCGGGGGACGAGCAGTACTTC. Translation gives CASRPLHAGDEQYF.

This sequence joins TRBV6-5 and TRBJ2-2; 12 bases are a match to TRBD2. V shed 8 bases and J 1 base; nucleotides not matched to a gene: 2. The CDR3 length is 15 residues. Germline V gene lookup returns CDR1 MNHEY and CDR2 SVGAGI. CDR3 loop: CASPSGGENTGELFF. The CDR3 DNA is TGTGCCAGCCCTAGCGGGGGGGAGAACACCGGGGAGCTGTTTTTT.

The gene calls are TRBV27 and TRBJ2-1; 10 positions match TRBD1. CDR1 is MNHEY, CDR2 SMNVEV, per germline (reference sequence). Unmatched junction bases numbered 15, after V lost 3 bases and J lost 7 bases. This CDR3 is 18 amino acids long. The CDR3 region is CASSLEHSTGGALNEQFF. The DNA for the CDR3 is TGTGCCAGCAGTTTGGAACATTCGACAGGGGGCGCGCTGAATGAGCAGTTCTTC.

The chain carries TRBV10-1 and TRBJ2-1; tentative D call: TRBD2 (6 bases). Germline V gene sequence: CDR1 WNHNN, CDR2 SYGVQD (reference sequence). The CDR3 contains 12 residues. Trimming took 9 bases from V and 5 from J, leaving 11 bases between them. The chain's CDR3 is CARVGGNNEQFF. The CDR3, as DNA: TGCGCCAGGGTTGGGGGGAACAATGAGCAGTTCTTC.

In nucleotides, the CDR3 is TGTGCCAGCAGGCAAATCGGGGGAGGGAATCAGCCCCAGCATTTT. Residues: CASRQIGGGNQPQHF. The chain combines TRBV28 with TRBJ1-5; maybe TRBD1 (5 bases). The CDR3 sequence is 15 residues long. Germline loops: CDR1 MDHEN, CDR2 SYDVKM. Trimming pared 6 bases from V and 4 bases from J, leaving 16 bases between.

This chain connects TRBV6-2 or TRBV6-3 to TRBJ1-2; D not certain. The CDR3 consists of 14 residues. With 0 bases removed from V and 8 bases from J, the gap between germline ends came to 13 bases. The germline CDR1 and CDR2 sequences are MNHEY and SVGEGT. The CDR3, as DNA: TGTGCCAGCAGTTACTCCCCGATGGGAGGCGGCTACACCTTC. The encoded protein is CASSYSPMGGGYTF.

Only one count was recorded for this clone. The rearrangement uses TRBV27 and TRBJ1-1; tentatively, D is TRBD1 (5 bases). Trimming shortened V by 6 bases and J by 0 bases, and 14 bases separated the two germline ends. CDR1 MNHEY and CDR2 SMNVEV come from the germline V gene (reference sequence). The length of the CDR3 is 15 residues. For the CDR3, the DNA is TGTGCCAGCAGCCGCCTTGACAGCATGAACACTGAAGCTTTCTTT. Its translation is CASSRLDSMNTEAFF.

The chain recombines TRBV2 with TRBJ2-3, with TRBD1 identical over 10 bases. Germline CDR1 is SNHLY and CDR2 is FYNNEI. This CDR3 region has 15 residues. Germline trimming cut 4 bases from V and 6 bases from J; bases unmatched to any gene: 7. The CDR3 here is CASSGRQGAVDTQYF. DNA for the CDR3: TGTGCCAGCAGTGGGAGACAGGGGGCCGTCGATACGCAGTATTTT.

V is TRBV7-9 and J is TRBJ2-6; no clear D gene. Germline CDR1 SEHNR, CDR2 FQNEAQ (reference sequence). V was cut by 2 bases and J by 4 bases, with 9 bases left in between. This CDR3 region has 15 residues. The CDR3 is CASSLSRLGANVLTF. Written as DNA, the CDR3 is TGTGCCAGCAGCTTATCTAGGTTGGGGGCCAACGTCCTGACTTTC.

This rearrangement joins TRBV3-1 (or the pseudogene TRBV3-2) to TRBJ2-1; 12 bases match TRBD2. Germline V gene sequence: CDR1 LGHDT, CDR2 YNNKEL (reference sequence). The CDR3 contains 17 residues. Trimming took 1 base from V and 7 from J; bases not matched to a gene: 8. CDR3 sequence (DNA): TGTGCCAGCAGCCAAGTCCAGACTAGCGGGGGAAGGAATGAGCAGTTCTTC. This gives the protein CASSQVQTSGGRNEQFF.

The chain is built from TRBV7-8 and TRBJ2-1, with 12 bases aligning to TRBD1. In germline, CDR1 is SGHVS, CDR2 FQNEAQ. There are 17 residues in the CDR3. The trim removed 0 bases at V and 8 bases at J, leaving 8 bases unmatched. Here the CDR3 DNA reads TGTGCCAGCAGCTTAGCGGGGAGGGGGACAGGGGGCGATGAGCAGTTCTTC. It is translated as CASSLAGRGTGGDEQFF.

The count of this clone is one. V and J are TRBV6-5 and TRBJ2-1; TRBD2 agrees at 7 bases. The CDR3 runs 13 residues. Trimming cost V 6 bases and J 10 bases; bases outside gene matches: 9. In germline, CDR1 is MNHEY, CDR2 SVGAGI. CDR3 region: CASRIASGLEQFF. The DNA of the CDR3 is TGTGCCAGCAGGATAGCTAGCGGACTAGAGCAGTTCTTC.

This chain links TRBV3-1 (or the pseudogene TRBV3-2) with TRBJ2-7; the D is unclear. This CDR3 region has 11 residues. Trimming left V 2 bases short and J 6 bases short, with 5 bases between. Germline lookup yields CDR1 LGHDT and CDR2 YNNKEL (reference sequence). The CDR3 coding sequence is TGTGCCAGCAGCCAACGGTTCGAGCAGTACTTC. It yields the protein CASSQRFEQYF.

This clone was seen more than once but under ten times. This rearrangement joins TRBV2 to TRBJ2-7; D is possibly TRBD2 (5 bases). V was clipped by 1 base and J by 6 bases, with 16 bases between them. The germline V gene has CDR1 SNHLY and CDR2 FYNNEI. The CDR3 is 15 residues long. The CDR3 sequence is CASSEEAGGRSEQYF. In DNA form, the CDR3 reads TGTGCCAGCAGTGAAGAGGCGGGTGGAAGGTCCGAGCAGTACTTC. Based on the CDR3 plus reference TRBV2 and TRBJ2-7, the full variable domain is EPEVTQTPSHQVTQMGQEVILRCVPISNHLYFYWYRQILGQKVEFLVSFYNNEISEKSEIFDDQFSVERPDGSNFTLKIRSTKLEDSAMYFCASSEEAGGRSEQYFGPGTRLTVT.

The rearrangement links TRBV4-2 to TRBJ2-5; 9 bases align to TRBD2. Germline V lookup: CDR1 LGHNA, CDR2 YNFKEQ. There are 16 residues in the CDR3. Losses at the gene ends were 1 base for V and 5 bases for J; bases not matched to a gene: 8. CDR3 loop: CASSQGTAGGQETQYF. The CDR3 DNA sequence: TGTGCCAGCAGCCAAGGTACCGCGGGGGGGCAGGAGACCCAGTACTTC.

This clone was recorded at least ten times. The chain has TRBV3-1 (or the pseudogene TRBV3-2) and TRBJ2-1, with a weak D call TRBD2 (5 bases). The CDR3 loop spans 16 amino acids. Per the germline V gene, CDR1 is LGHDT and CDR2 is YNNKEL (reference sequence). The V end was cut by 1 base, the J end by 6 bases, with 16 bases between. The CDR3: CASSQGVDLIGNEQFF. As DNA, the CDR3 is TGTGCCAGCAGCCAAGGGGTGGACTTAATAGGCAATGAGCAGTTCTTC.

V is TRBV5-1 and J is TRBJ1-1; TRBD1 agrees at 7 bases. With V trimmed by 4 bases and J by 6 bases, 12 bases remained unmatched. Germline V CDR1 and CDR2: SGHRS, YFSETQ. The CDR3 sequence is 15 residues long. CDR3 amino acids: CASSAGTAEWAEAFF. In DNA, the CDR3 is TGCGCCAGCAGCGCCGGGACAGCCGAGTGGGCTGAAGCTTTCTTT.

The CDR3 bases are TGTGCCTGGAGTCCGAAGGGACAGGGGCGGGATTCACCCCTCCACTTT. Protein: CAWSPKGQGRDSPLHF. The rearrangement joins TRBV30 to TRBJ1-6; 10 nucleotides agree with TRBD1. The CDR3 contains 16 residues. Trimming cost V 2 bases and J 8 bases; bases outside gene matches: 9. Germline V gene sequence: CDR1 GTSNPN, CDR2 SVGIG (reference sequence).

This chain joins TRBV6-5 and TRBJ1-2; 9 bases match TRBD1. Trimming took 4 bases from V and 3 from J; bases not matched to a gene: 3. The V gene's germline CDR1 is MNHEY and CDR2 SVGAGI. The CDR3 has 14 residues. CDR3 bases: TGTGCCAGCAGTTCCGGGACAGGGTACTATGGCTACACCTTC. Encoded protein: CASSSGTGYYGYTF.